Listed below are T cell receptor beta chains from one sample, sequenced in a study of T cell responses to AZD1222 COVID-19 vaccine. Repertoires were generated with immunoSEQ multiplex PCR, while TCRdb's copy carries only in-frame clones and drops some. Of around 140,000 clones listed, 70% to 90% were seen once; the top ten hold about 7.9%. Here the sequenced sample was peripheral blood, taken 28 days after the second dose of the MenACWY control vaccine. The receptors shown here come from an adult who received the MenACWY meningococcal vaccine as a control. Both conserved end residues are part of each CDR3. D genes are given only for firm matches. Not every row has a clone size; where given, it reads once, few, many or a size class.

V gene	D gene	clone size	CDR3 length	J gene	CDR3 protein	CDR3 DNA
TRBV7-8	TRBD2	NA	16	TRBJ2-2	CASSHRLAVETGELFF	TGTGCCAGCAGCCACCGACTAGCGGTCGAAACCGGGGAGCTGTTTTTT
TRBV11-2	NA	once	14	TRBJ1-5	CASSPTSGNQPQHF	TGTGCCAGCAGCCCTACAAGTGGCAATCAGCCCCAGCATTTT
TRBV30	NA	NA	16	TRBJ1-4	CAWQDRWGSPNEKLFF	TGTGCCTGGCAGGATCGGTGGGGATCTCCTAATGAAAAACTGTTTTTT
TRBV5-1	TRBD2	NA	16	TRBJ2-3	CASSLGRGVSTDTQYF	TGCGCCAGCAGCTTAGGGCGGGGGGTTAGCACAGATACGCAGTATTTT
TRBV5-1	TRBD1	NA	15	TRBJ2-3	CASSGGQGYPDTQYF	TGCGCCAGCAGCGGCGGACAGGGGTACCCAGATACGCAGTATTTT
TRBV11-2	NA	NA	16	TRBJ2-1	CASRPTGTAPFNEQFF	TGTGCCAGCAGACCCACCGGGACGGCTCCCTTCAATGAGCAGTTCTTC
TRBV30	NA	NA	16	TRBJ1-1	CAWSAGLGRTNTEAFF	TGTGCCTGGAGTGCCGGCCTAGGCAGGACGAACACTGAAGCTTTCTTT
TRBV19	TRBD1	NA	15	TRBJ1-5	CARGRGGESNQPQHF	TGTGCCAGAGGGAGAGGGGGCGAGAGCAATCAGCCCCAGCATTTT
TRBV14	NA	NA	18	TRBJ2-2	CASSQIPLQFANTGELFF	TGTGCCAGCAGCCAAATCCCCCTACAATTTGCGAACACCGGGGAGCTGTTTTTT
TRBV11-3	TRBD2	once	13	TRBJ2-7	CASSAAGGREQYF	TGTGCCAGCAGTGCCGCGGGGGGGCGGGAGCAGTACTTC
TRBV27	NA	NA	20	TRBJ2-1	CASSLRTTGKVSGSYNEQFF	TGTGCCAGCAGTTTACGGACAACAGGGAAGGTTTCGGGTTCCTACAATGAGCAGTTCTTC
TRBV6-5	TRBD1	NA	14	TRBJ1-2	CASSPRQGGGRYTF	TGTGCCAGCAGTCCTCGACAGGGTGGGGGTCGCTACACCTTC
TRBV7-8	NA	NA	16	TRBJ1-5	CASSLGRGGNNQPQHF	TGTGCCAGCAGCTTAGGTCGGGGGGGTAACAATCAGCCCCAGCATTTT
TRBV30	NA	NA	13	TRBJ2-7	CAWRGDSYYEQYF	TGTGCCTGGAGGGGGGACTCGTACTACGAGCAGTACTTC
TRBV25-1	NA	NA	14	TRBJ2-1	CASSEYQDPNKQFF	TGTGCCAGCAGTGAATATCAGGACCCCAATAAGCAGTTCTTC
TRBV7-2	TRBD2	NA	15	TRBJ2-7	CASSLAARGTGEQYF	TGTGCCAGCAGCTTAGCGGCGCGGGGGACGGGGGAGCAGTACTTC
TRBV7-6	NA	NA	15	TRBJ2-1	CASSPGVRGRDEQFF	TGTGCCAGCAGCCCCGGCGTTCGGGGAAGGGATGAGCAGTTCTTC
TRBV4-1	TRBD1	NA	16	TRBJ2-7	CASSQDRDRVPYEQYF	TGCGCCAGCAGCCAAGATCGGGACAGGGTCCCCTACGAGCAGTACTTC
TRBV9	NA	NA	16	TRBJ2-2	CASSPWDGTNTGELFF	TGTGCCAGCAGCCCCTGGGACGGGACGAACACCGGGGAGCTGTTTTTT
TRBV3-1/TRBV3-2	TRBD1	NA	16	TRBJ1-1	CASSQDIGQGNTEAFF	TGTGCCAGCAGCCAAGATATAGGACAGGGTAACACTGAAGCTTTCTTT
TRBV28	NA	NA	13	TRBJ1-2	CASSLGVGLGYTF	TGTGCCAGCAGCCTGGGGGTGGGCCTTGGCTACACCTTC
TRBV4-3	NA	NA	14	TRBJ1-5	CASSPILGAGPQHF	TGCGCCAGCAGCCCAATACTAGGGGCAGGTCCCCAGCATTTT
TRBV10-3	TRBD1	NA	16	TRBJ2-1	CAISDMQGARHNEQFF	TGTGCCATCAGTGATATGCAGGGGGCGCGGCACAATGAGCAGTTCTTC
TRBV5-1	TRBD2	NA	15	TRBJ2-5	CASTEAGGLGETQYF	TGCGCCAGCACCGAAGCGGGGGGGCTAGGGGAGACCCAGTACTTC
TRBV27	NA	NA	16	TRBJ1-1	CASSLFVGGADTEAFF	TGTGCCAGCAGTTTATTCGTAGGGGGGGCGGACACTGAAGCTTTCTTT
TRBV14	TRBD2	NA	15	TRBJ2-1	CASSPGLGLVNEQFF	TGTGCCAGCAGCCCGGGACTAGGACTGGTGAATGAGCAGTTCTTC
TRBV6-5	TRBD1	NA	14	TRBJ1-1	CASSSGQDQAEAFF	TGTGCCAGCAGTTCGGGACAGGACCAAGCTGAAGCTTTCTTT
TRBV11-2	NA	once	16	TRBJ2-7	CASSYTGPALGYEQYF	TGTGCCAGCAGCTACACGGGACCAGCGTTAGGCTACGAGCAGTACTTC
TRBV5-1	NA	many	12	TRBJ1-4	CASSLVGEKLFF	TGCGCCAGCAGCTTGGTAGGTGAAAAACTGTTTTTT
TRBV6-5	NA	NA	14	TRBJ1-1	CASSPGADNTEAFF	TGTGCCAGCAGCCCCGGGGCCGACAACACTGAAGCTTTCTTT
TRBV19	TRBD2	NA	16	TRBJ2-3	CASGMGTSGSVDTQYF	TGTGCCAGTGGTATGGGGACTAGCGGGAGTGTAGATACGCAGTATTTT
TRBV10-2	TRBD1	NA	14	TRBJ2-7	CASRGTGQTYEQYF	TGCGCCAGCAGGGGGACAGGTCAGACCTACGAGCAGTACTTC
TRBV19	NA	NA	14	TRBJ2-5	CASSSRFGEETQYF	TGTGCCAGTAGTTCGCGGTTTGGGGAAGAGACCCAGTACTTC
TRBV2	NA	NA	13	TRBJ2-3	CASSDRVRYTQYF	TGTGCCAGCAGTGACAGGGTGAGATATACGCAGTATTTT
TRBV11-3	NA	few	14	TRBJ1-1	CASSSTAGGTEAFF	TGTGCCAGCAGTTCTACCGCCGGGGGTACTGAAGCTTTCTTT
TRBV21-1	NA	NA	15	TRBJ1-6	CASSIEVSYNSPLHF	TGTGCCAGCAGCATTGAGGTTTCCTATAATTCACCCCTCCACTTT
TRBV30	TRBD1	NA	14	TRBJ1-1	CALQGQAHNTEAFF	TGTGCCCTCCAGGGACAGGCTCATAACACTGAAGCTTTCTTT
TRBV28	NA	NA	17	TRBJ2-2	CASSLSRGPLNTGELFF	TGTGCCAGCAGTTTGTCACGAGGCCCGTTGAACACCGGGGAGCTGTTTTTT
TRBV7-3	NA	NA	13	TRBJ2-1	CASSLGTNNEQFF	TGTGCCAGCAGCTTAGGGACGAACAATGAGCAGTTCTTC
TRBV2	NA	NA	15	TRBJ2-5	CASSGAGVGGETQYF	TGTGCCAGCAGTGGGGCAGGGGTAGGAGGAGAGACCCAGTACTTC
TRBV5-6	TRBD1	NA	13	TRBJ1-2	CASSRRQGRGYTF	TGTGCCAGCAGCCGCCGACAGGGTCGGGGCTACACCTTC